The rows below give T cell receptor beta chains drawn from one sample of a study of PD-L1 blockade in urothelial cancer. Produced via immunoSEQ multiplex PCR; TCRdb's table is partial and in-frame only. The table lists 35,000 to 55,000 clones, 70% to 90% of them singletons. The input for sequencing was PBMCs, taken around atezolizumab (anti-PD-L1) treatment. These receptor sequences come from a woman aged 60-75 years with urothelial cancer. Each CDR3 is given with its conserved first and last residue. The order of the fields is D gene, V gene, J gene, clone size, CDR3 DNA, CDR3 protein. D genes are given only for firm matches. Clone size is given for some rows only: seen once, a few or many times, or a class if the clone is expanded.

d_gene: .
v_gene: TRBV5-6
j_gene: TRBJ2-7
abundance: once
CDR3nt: TGTGCCAGCAGCTTGCTGACGGGGATTCGGTACGAGCAGTACTTC
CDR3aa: CASSLLTGIRYEQYF

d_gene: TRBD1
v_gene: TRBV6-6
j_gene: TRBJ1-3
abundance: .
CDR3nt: TGTGCCAGCAGTTTCGACAGGGCGGGAAACACCATATATTTT
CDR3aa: CASSFDRAGNTIYF

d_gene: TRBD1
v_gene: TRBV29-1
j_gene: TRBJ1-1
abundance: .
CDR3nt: TGCAGCCAGGGACAGGCGAACACTGAAGCTTTCTTT
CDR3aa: CSQGQANTEAFF

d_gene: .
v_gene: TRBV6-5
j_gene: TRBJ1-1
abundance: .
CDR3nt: TGTGCCAGCAGTTATCTACAGGGCCTGAACACTGAAGCTTTCTTT
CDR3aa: CASSYLQGLNTEAFF

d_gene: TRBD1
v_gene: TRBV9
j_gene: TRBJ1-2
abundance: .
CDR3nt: TGTGCCAGCAGCGTAGTTACAGGGGATAATGGCTACACCTTC
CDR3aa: CASSVVTGDNGYTF

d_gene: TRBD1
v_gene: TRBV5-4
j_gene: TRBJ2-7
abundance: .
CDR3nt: TGTGCCAGCAGCAAAAAGACAGGGGTTAGTGAGCAGTACTTC
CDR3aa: CASSKKTGVSEQYF

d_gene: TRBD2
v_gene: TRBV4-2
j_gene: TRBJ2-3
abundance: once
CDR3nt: TGTGCCAGCAGCCAAGAATCGCTAGCGGGTTCCACAGATACGCAGTATTTT
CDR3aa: CASSQESLAGSTDTQYF

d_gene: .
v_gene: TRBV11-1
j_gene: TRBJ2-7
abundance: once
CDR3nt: TGTGCCAGCAGCCCTTTATGGACAGCCTACGAGCAGTACTTC
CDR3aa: CASSPLWTAYEQYF

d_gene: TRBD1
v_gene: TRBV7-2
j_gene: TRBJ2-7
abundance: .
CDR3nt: TGTGCCAGCAGTCAGCCGGGACAGGGCCGTAGAGTGTACTTC
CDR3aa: CASSQPGQGRRVYF

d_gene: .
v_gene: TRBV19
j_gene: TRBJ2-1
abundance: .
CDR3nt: TGTGCCAGTAGTATACATTACCAGGGTATATCCTACAATGAGCAGTTCTTC
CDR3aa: CASSIHYQGISYNEQFF